This TCR beta chain stems from a study of shared clonotypes between healthy human individuals. Original handling: From ImmunoSEQ came sequences covering only the junction and carrying no quality scores, so filtering differed. The method was immunoSEQ multiplex PCR; TCRdb's version includes in-frame clones alone and lacks a portion of them. The V and J calls and clone size come from that table; D and trimming were worked out from the DNA. Of about 510,000 clones in the sample, 90% to 97% were seen once. To note about this clone: The antigen is unknown.

Study outcomes and limitations: A reduction in generation probabilities was seen for non-shared clonotypes relative to those shared by all four donors. Larger richness was generally estimated for naive than memory subsets. The rarefaction results pointed to incomplete sorted-subset sequencing despite large depth.

Sequences were obtained from naive CD4+ T cells sorted from blood. Subset indicated: CD45RA+ positively selected. The source is a woman younger than 45 in good health.

The DNA for the CDR3 is TGCGCCAGCAGCTTCCTAGCGGGATCCTCCTACGAGCAGTACTTC. Translation: CASSFLAGSSYEQYF. This chain connects TRBV5-1 to TRBJ2-5, with 9 bases lining up with TRBD2. The J call may be in error: the DNA end matches TRBJ2-7 better. This CDR3 region has 15 residues. Germline V gene data show CDR1 as SGHRS and CDR2 as YFSETQ.